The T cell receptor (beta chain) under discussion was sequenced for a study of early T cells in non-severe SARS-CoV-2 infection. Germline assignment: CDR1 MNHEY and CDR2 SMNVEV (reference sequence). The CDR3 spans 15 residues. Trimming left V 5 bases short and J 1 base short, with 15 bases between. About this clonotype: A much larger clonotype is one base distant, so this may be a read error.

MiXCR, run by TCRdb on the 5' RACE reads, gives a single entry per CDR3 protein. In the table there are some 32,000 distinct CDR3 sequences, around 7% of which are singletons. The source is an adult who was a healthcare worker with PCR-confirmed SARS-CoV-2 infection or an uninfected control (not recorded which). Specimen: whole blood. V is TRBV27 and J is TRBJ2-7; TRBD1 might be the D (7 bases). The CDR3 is CASSLARGQSYEQYF. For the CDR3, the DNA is TGTGCCAGCAGTCTCGCGCGGGGACAGTCCTACGAGCAGTACTTC.